This section outlines one T cell receptor beta chain sequence together with its context. Its antigen target is currently unknown. No much larger clone exists at a distance of one base, and base qualities are not known. From the cysteine through the phenylalanine, the CDR3 covers 13 amino acids. Only CDR3 DNA remains: 39 bases, in frame from the first base. Reading the germline V gene (reference sequence) gives CDR1 DFQATT and CDR2 SNEGSKA. These data originate in a study of CD8+CD57+ T cells in acquired aplastic anemia (dated by TCRdb to the late 2010s). Background on the whole study: DNA extracted from sorted CD4+ and CD8+ cells had a mean of around 3 ug, with a range of roughly 0.18 to 27.4 ug. Study-wide conclusions, independent of this receptor: Some 31 CD8+ CDR3 sequences were shared between patients and controls but appeared highly expressed in patients and within their immunodominant clones. Between patients and healthy controls, no significant difference in CD8+ Simpson's diversity was found (P=0.060).

The study deep-sequenced TCR repertoires of sorted CD4+ and CD8+ blood T cells from severe aplastic anemia patients and healthy subjects. Ficoll-Paque density gradient centrifugation was used to isolate peripheral blood mononuclear cells. Before DNA was extracted, CD4+ and CD8+ T cells were sorted using either FACS or magnetic beads. Genomic DNA served as template for TCR beta VDJ combination and CDR3 sequence profiling. An Illumina HiSeq 2000 was the platform used for TCR repertoire sequencing. The paper's data handling went like this. Repertoire assessment relied on Simpson's diversity index, CDR3 size and DJ length profiles, and TRBV/TRBJ rearrangement plots. The immunodominant clone was defined as the most abundant DNA sequence in deep sequencing data. CDR3 amino acid sequences were screened for sharing across subjects and were compared with published repertoires and the VDJdb database. TCRdb reanalyzed the raw reads on its own, using fastp at Q25 for trimming and MiXCR for clone calling, and kept in-frame beta chains. Each CDR3 protein appears once, grouped with its most common genes and DNA. V and J calls and clone size were set by TCRdb, not the authors. For this sample the table gives 200,000 or so distinct CDR3 sequences, of which less than 65% were detected only once. In total, the top ten clones hold 35% to 55% of the sample.

The receptor was derived from a human donor with severe aplastic anemia or a healthy control (not recorded which). The sequencing input was sorted CD4+, CD8+, or CD8+CD57+ T cells (not recorded which) from PBMCs. The sequence is built from TRBV20-1 and TRBJ2-3; a tentative D call is TRBD1 (5 bases match). The end of the DNA fits TRBJ1-5 better, so the J call may be wrong. CDR3 reads: CSASGGRAGTQHF. The DNA sequence is as follows: TGCAGTGCTAGTGGTGGGAGGGCCGGGACGCAGCATTTT.